Listed here is a single T cell receptor beta chain. This record comes from a study of blood T cell repertoires in COVID-19. About the research overall: Samples representing acute and convalescent COVID-19 were sourced from the United States, Italy and Spain. Sample material is recorded as cDNA or gDNA derived from T cells, B-cell-depleted T cells, or PBMCs.

Measured with immunoSEQ multiplex PCR; TCRdb has only the in-frame clones, and not every one. The sample yields about 100,000 clones, approximately 84% seen once. Sequences were obtained from peripheral blood. This sequence was found in a middle-aged man with active or convalescent COVID-19.

As DNA, the CDR3 is TGCAGCGGGACGGGGGGGCCGACCTCCTACAATGAGCAGTTCTTC. Its protein product is CSGTGGPTSYNEQFF. The rearrangement uses TRBV29-1 and TRBJ2-1, with 8 bases that match TRBD2. The length of the CDR3 is 15 residues. The germline V gene has CDR1 SQVTM and CDR2 ANQGSEA. J was trimmed by 0 bases and V by 7 bases; bases with no gene match: 8.